The clone carrying this T cell receptor (beta chain) was seen at least ten times. This sample was taken from a study of T cell repertoires in cytomegalovirus infection. TCRdb recomputed calls from the reads with MiXCR, one row per CDR3 protein. The sample includes hundreds of thousands of distinct CDR3 sequences, less than 20% seen only once; the top ten take approximately 8%. The V and J ends lost 6 bases and 2 bases respectively, with 11 bases between them. There are 13 residues in the CDR3. Per germline, CDR1 SEHNR and CDR2 FQNEAQ (reference sequence). V and J are TRBV7-9 and TRBJ2-7, with a weak D call TRBD1 (5 bases). This sequence originates from a human donor in good health (CMV status not recorded). Some clones in this sample may be carry-over from other donors' samples. The specimen sequenced was PBMCs. CDR3 DNA sequence: TGTGCCAGCAGACCAGGACATGCCTACGAGCAGTACTTC. This gives the protein CASRPGHAYEQYF.